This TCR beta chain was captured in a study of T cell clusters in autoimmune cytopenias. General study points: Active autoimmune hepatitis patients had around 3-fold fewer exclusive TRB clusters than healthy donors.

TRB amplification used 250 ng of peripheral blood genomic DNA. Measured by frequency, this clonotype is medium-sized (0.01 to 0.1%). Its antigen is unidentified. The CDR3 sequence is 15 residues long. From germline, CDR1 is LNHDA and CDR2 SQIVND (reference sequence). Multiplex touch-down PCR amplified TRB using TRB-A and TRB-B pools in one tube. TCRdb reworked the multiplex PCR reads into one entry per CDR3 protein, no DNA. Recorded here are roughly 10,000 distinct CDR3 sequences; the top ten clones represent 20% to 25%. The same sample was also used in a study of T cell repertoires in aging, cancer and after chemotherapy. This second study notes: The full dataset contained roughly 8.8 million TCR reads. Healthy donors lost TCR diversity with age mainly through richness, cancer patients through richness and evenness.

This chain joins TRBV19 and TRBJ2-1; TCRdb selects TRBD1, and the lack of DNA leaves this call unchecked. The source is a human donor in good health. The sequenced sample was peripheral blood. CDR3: CASSPPGVRLNEQFF.